Detailed here is one T cell receptor (beta chain). Its antigen is not known. This CDR3 region has 14 residues. V lost 3 bases and J 3 bases, leaving 15 bases between the germline ends. Germline values: CDR1 GTSNPN, CDR2 SVGIG (reference sequence). Adults of Caucasian background living in Nashville, Tennessee made up all donors. The data were obtained in a study of shared clonotypes between healthy human individuals. Overall study: Researchers assigned three CD4 naive, three CD4 memory, two CD8 naive and one CD8 memory plate to each donor. Notes on the study in general: Exclusively blood specimens were collected; tissue repertoires likely differ.

Profiled with immunoSEQ multiplex PCR; TCRdb holds only in-frame clones, not every one. The sample has roughly 1 million clones, around four fifths seen once. The TCR comes from a man younger than 35 in good health. The V gene is TRBV30, the J gene TRBJ2-7; the D gene is possibly TRBD1 (5 bases). The specimen was memory CD4+ T cells sorted from blood. Subset described: CD45RA-negative fraction. As DNA, the CDR3 is TGTGCCTGGAGCCGCCCAGGGTCCGGCTACGAGCAGTACTTC. It yields the protein CAWSRPGSGYEQYF.